This T cell receptor (beta chain) was sequenced during a study of shared clonotypes between healthy human individuals (dated by TCRdb to about 2020). Context from the whole study: A few men and a couple of women, aged 18 to 49 years, made up the cohort. To increase sequencing depth and limit assay-specific biases, TCR repertoire library preparation and sequencing were carried out by different laboratories using diverse techniques. Between about 0.85 and 8.9 billion PBMCs per donor were obtained by leukapheresis. For each donor, CD4 naive and CD4 memory were each given three plates, CD8 naive was given two plates, and CD8 memory was given one plate. The study deeply sequenced blood TCR repertoires of five healthy adults to estimate repertoire size and the extent of clonotype sharing between individuals.

V is clipped by 3 bases and J by 4 bases, and the sequence between their germline boundaries is 15 bases long. The CDR3, from cysteine to phenylalanine, totals 15 residues. Only the CDR3 part of the read is kept: 45 bases, read in frame from the first base. CDR1 and CDR2, per the germline V gene, are SNHLY and FYNNEI. Regarding this clone: The antigen this receptor binds is unknown. Within one base of it there is no much larger clone, and no base qualities were kept.

The full study reports these points: Because the study included only a small number of donors, the genetic and exposure-history diversity represented was limited. When a handful of donors were compared, the shared fraction of clonotypes was roughly 5% for naive CD4, 3% to 4% for naive CD8, more than 2% for memory CD4, and 0.4% for memory CD8. Sampling was limited to blood, and TCR repertoires in tissue likely differ from TCR repertoires in blood. Naive subsets generally had larger estimated clonotype richness than memory subsets did. Rarefaction of sorted-subset datasets indicated incomplete sequencing despite the large sequencing depth. Based on pairwise subsampling, the degree of clonotype sharing among donors was expected to be affected by sequencing depth. Clonotypes shared by all four sorted-subset donors showed higher generation probabilities than non-shared clonotypes.

The donors were healthy, HIV-negative adults with no recently reported acute infections or vaccinations. Only Caucasian adults living in Nashville, Tennessee, USA were represented among the donors. Magnetic negative selection was used to enrich CD4+ T cells, after which naive cells were positively selected on CD45RA and the negative fraction became the memory subset. Blood was collected by leukapheresis, and PBMCs were isolated by Ficoll-Histopaque density gradient centrifugation and then cryopreserved in liquid nitrogen vapor phase. Purity and quantity of every magnetically sorted T cell population were checked by analytical flow cytometry. Genomic DNA was isolated from every sorted fraction and measured by UV absorbance on a Nanodrop 2000c. Using the deep immunoSEQ assay, TCR CDR3 regions were amplified from genomic DNA by multiplex PCR. Extracted genomic DNA from each cell subset was spread evenly across all wells of several immunoSEQ 96-well plates, with each plate serving as a replicate. For sorted subsets, around 200 ng genomic DNA, equal to tens of thousands of T cell genomes, was loaded into each replicate PCR. The purified libraries were quantified using a Qubit 3.0 fluorometer, sized with a Bioanalyzer 2100, and then quantified again using the KAPA Library Quantification kit. Every immunoSEQ 96-well plate was sequenced on a separate single-read 150-cycle Illumina NextSeq 550 flow cell. Turning to the authors' computational methods: The immunoSEQ output contained only junctional sequences without quality scores, so filtering could not match that applied to full-length reads. Sequences were annotated with PyIR, a Python wrapper for IgBLAST v1.9, using IMGT germline references to assign V/J genes and CDR3. Reads were filtered out if the reads had weak V/J assignments (E-value above 1e-6), no CDR3, stop codons, out-of-frame junctions, or ambiguous translated residues. A V3J clonotype was defined by an identical inferred V gene, J gene, and CDR3 amino acid sequence. The percentage overlap between two repertoires was calculated by dividing the number of shared unique clonotypes by the size of the smaller repertoire. Three approaches were used to assess repertoire richness: RTK rarefaction, the Chao1 estimator, and Recon v2.1 estimates of unobserved clonotypes. Generation probabilities for all TCRbeta clonotypes obtained by the gDNA method from four donors were computed using OLGA. TCRdb provides this immuneACCESS table in a form limited to in-frame rearrangements. Some clones are lacking; in checked studies, under half of them reflect an unresolved V gene, and why the rest are absent is not known. V and J calls and clone size follow that table, whereas D and trimming were derived from the DNA. The sample table shows over 2 million clones, and roughly 94% are seen once. Of the sample, 0.1% to 0.15% is held by the ten largest clones.

The rearrangement joined TRBV2 to TRBJ1-2; a weak D assignment points to TRBD1 (5 bases agree). Source material: naive CD4+ T cells sorted from blood. Taken with the paper, the label for cell subset or site translates to: CD45RA+ positively selected. This sequence was found in a man aged 18 to 30 in good health. The bases read TGTGCCAGCAGTGAGGGTCACAGGACCCTCTATGGCTACACCTTC. It codes for CASSEGHRTLYGYTF.